These 9 T cell receptor beta chains were sequenced from one sample in a study of blood T cell repertoires in COVID-19. TCRdb's copy holds only in-frame clones and misses some; the assay was immunoSEQ multiplex PCR. The repertoire holds about 99,000 clones, 87% seen once, with approximately 3.1% in the top ten. Sequences were obtained from peripheral blood. These receptors were collected from a man in his fifties or sixties in a cohort sampled during active COVID-19.

CDR3 DNA: TGCGCCAGCAGTTACAAGAACACCGGGGAGCTGTTTTTT. This gives the protein CASSYKNTGELFF. The rearrangement links TRBV10-1 to TRBJ2-2; D uncertain. This CDR3 spans 13 amino acids. Germline V gene lookup returns CDR1 WNHNN and CDR2 SYGVQD (reference sequence). Trimming took off 5 bases at V and 1 base at J, with 5 bases between the two ends.

The chain joins TRBV6-6 to TRBJ1-5; TRBD1 might be the D (6 bases). The CDR3 covers 16 residues. Per the germline V gene, CDR1 is MNHNY and CDR2 is SVGAGI (reference sequence). Trimming removed 2 bases from V and 1 base from J, with 12 bases in between. The CDR3 loop is CASSYLQGRSNQPQHF. In nucleotides, the CDR3 is TGTGCCAGCAGTTACCTACAGGGTCGGAGCAATCAGCCCCAGCATTTT.

The chain combines TRBV28 with TRBJ2-3, with 9 bases fitting TRBD1. The CDR3 extends over 15 amino acids. Trimming removed 8 bases from V and 0 bases from J; junction bases left unmatched: 6. Germline CDR1 and CDR2: MDHEN and SYDVKM. The CDR3 loop reads CASPSGTGSTDTQYF. In DNA form, the CDR3 reads TGTGCCAGCCCTTCTGGGACAGGGAGCACAGATACGCAGTATTTT.

The rearrangement links TRBV5-1 to TRBJ2-7; 8 nucleotides agree with TRBD1. Trimming took 0 bases from V and 3 from J; bases not matched to a gene: 5. Germline values: CDR1 SGHRS, CDR2 YFSETQ. The CDR3 spans 15 residues. The CDR3 protein is CASSLGLGQDYEQYF. The CDR3 bases are TGCGCCAGCAGCTTGGGTCTGGGACAGGACTACGAGCAGTACTTC.

The genes are TRBV10-1 and TRBJ2-2; D gene ambiguous. Germline-derived CDR1 and CDR2 are WNHNN and SYGVQD (reference sequence). The CDR3 is made up of 13 amino acids. The V gene lost 4 bases and the J gene lost 5 bases, with 8 bases spanning the gap. CDR3 DNA sequence: TGCGCCAGCAGTGGGGCTTGGACCGGGGAGCTGTTTTTT. This encodes CASSGAWTGELFF.

The chain employs TRBV5-6 and TRBJ2-7; 9 bases map to TRBD1. CDR3 length equals 14 residues. Germline loops: CDR1 SGHDT, CDR2 YYEEEE. The junction had 8 bases not matched to a gene; V was cut back by 4 bases and J by 6 bases. In nucleotides, the CDR3 is TGTGCCAGCAGCGTCGGGACAGGGCTGTCCGAGCAGTACTTC. This encodes CASSVGTGLSEQYF.

The chain is built from TRBV7-8 and TRBJ1-2; D possibly corresponds to TRBD1 (5 bases). Germline V gene lookup returns CDR1 SGHVS and CDR2 FQNEAQ. The CDR3 contains 14 residues. The ends were cut back, 5 bases at V and 3 bases at J, with 13 bases in the middle. Here the CDR3 reads CASSLGATYYGYTF. Written as DNA, the CDR3 is TGTGCCAGCAGCCTTGGGGCCACGTACTATGGCTACACCTTC.

The CDR3 coding sequence is TGTGCCAGCAGCTTACAGCGGGGGGGCCCCGTGTGGTACGTC. Protein sequence: CASSLQRGGPVWYV. The genes are TRBV7-2 and TRBJ2-7, with TRBD2 matching over 10 bases. The CDR3 runs to 14 residues. Germline CDR1 is SGHTA and CDR2 is FQGNSA. V gave up 2 bases and J gave up 12 bases; unmatched junction bases: 10.

This clone was seen only once. This sample includes further DNA sequences coding for the same CDR3. The gene calls are TRBV19 and TRBJ1-3; no definite D call. The CDR3 has 12 amino acids. Germline assignment: CDR1 LNHDA and CDR2 SQIVND (reference sequence). CDR3 nucleotide sequence: TGTGCTAGTTCTATTTCGCATAACACCATATATTTT. Translation gives CASSISHNTIYF.